The 18 T cell receptor beta chains presented below share a single source sample, sequenced in a study of monozygotic twins with inflammatory bowel disease. TCRdb derives one entry per CDR3 protein from the 5' RACE reads, leaving out DNA. The sample has under 150,000 distinct CDR3 sequences. The sequencing input was blood. The receptors were gathered from a human donor with ulcerative colitis or Crohn's disease, or a healthy co-twin of an affected twin (not recorded which).

CDR3: CASSQDLGLAGPNEQFF. The rearrangement joins TRBV4-3 to TRBJ2-1; the TCRdb D gene call, TRBD2, has no DNA to confirm it. Germline values: CDR1 LGHNA, CDR2 YSLEER. This CDR3 is 17 amino acids long.

The chain joins TRBV5-1 to TRBJ1-2; TCRdb gives TRBD1 as the D gene, but with no DNA this cannot be confirmed. The germline gives CDR1 SGHRS, CDR2 YFSETQ. This CDR3 is built from 14 residues. CDR3 amino acids: CASSLQDRGQGYTF.

The chain is built from TRBV5-1 and TRBJ2-1; the D call from TCRdb, TRBD1, cannot be confirmed without DNA. Germline V lookup: CDR1 SGHRS, CDR2 YFSETQ. The CDR3 is made up of 14 amino acids. The CDR3 is CASSWGQGGNEQFF.

The chain links TRBV4-2 to TRBJ2-3; TCRdb selects TRBD2, and the lack of DNA leaves this call unchecked. There are 17 residues in the CDR3. Germline V gene lookup returns CDR1 LGHNA and CDR2 YNFKEQ. CDR3 in amino acids: CASSQDLLAGGGDTQYF.

The chain has TRBV6-5 and TRBJ2-7; TCRdb's assignment of TRBD1 cannot be checked, as there is no DNA. Germline V lookup: CDR1 MNHEY, CDR2 SVGAGI. The CDR3 is made up of 16 amino acids. CDR3 amino acids: CASSYSYQGVTYEQYF.

The chain recombines TRBV19 with TRBJ2-5; TCRdb gives TRBD1 as the D gene, but with no DNA this cannot be confirmed. This CDR3 has 16 amino acids. The germline gives CDR1 LNHDA, CDR2 SQIVND (reference sequence). This chain's CDR3 is CASSIWKGQIEETQYF.

The chain couples TRBV7-2 to TRBJ2-7; checking the TCRdb D call of TRBD1 is not possible without DNA. In germline, CDR1 is SGHTA, CDR2 FQGNSA. This CDR3 comprises 14 residues. Here the CDR3 reads CASSPPGTGYEQYF.

The chain uses TRBV5-1 and TRBJ2-7. CDR3 size: 14 residues. Germline-derived CDR1 and CDR2 are SGHRS and YFSETQ. CDR3 sequence: CASSLASSPHEQYF.

CDR3 sequence: CASTDRGNSASPLHF. This sequence joins TRBV19 and TRBJ1-6; without DNA, the TCRdb call of TRBD1 cannot be checked. The length of the CDR3 is 15 residues. Germline CDR1 reads LNHDA; CDR2 reads SQIVND (reference sequence).

The V and J genes are TRBV7-9 and TRBJ2-7; TCRdb outputs TRBD1, but without DNA this stays unchecked. This CDR3 contains 14 residues. Germline V gene data show CDR1 as SEHNR and CDR2 as FQNEAQ (reference sequence). CDR3 loop: CASSSTGQGAPRYF.

The rearrangement joins TRBV2 to TRBJ1-5; the TCRdb D gene call, TRBD1, has no DNA to confirm it. The CDR3 sequence is 15 residues long. Germline V lookup: CDR1 SNHLY, CDR2 FYNNEI. The CDR3 reads CASSERGHSNQPQHF.

The chain has TRBV2 and TRBJ2-5; the TCRdb D gene call, TRBD1, has no DNA to confirm it. The CDR3 extends over 15 amino acids. The germline V gene has CDR1 SNHLY and CDR2 FYNNEI. CDR3 sequence: CASSDAGVAQETQYF.

The chain employs TRBV19 and TRBJ2-4; checking the TCRdb D call of TRBD2 is not possible without DNA. The germline V gene encodes CDR1 LNHDA and CDR2 SQIVND (reference sequence). The CDR3 consists of 17 residues. CDR3 residues: CASSPGTSTIGQNIQYF.

This CDR3 is CASSGTSTDTQYF. The gene calls are TRBV7-2 and TRBJ2-3. The CDR3 runs to 13 residues. Germline V gene sequence: CDR1 SGHTA, CDR2 FQGNSA.

This CDR3 reads CASSLGRGTGNTIYF. This chain connects TRBV7-2 to TRBJ1-3. Per germline, CDR1 SGHTA and CDR2 FQGNSA. The CDR3 extends over 15 amino acids.

This chain connects TRBV29-1 to TRBJ2-5; TCRdb designates TRBD1, a call that cannot be tested without DNA. This CDR3 spans 13 amino acids. CDR1 is SQVTM and CDR2 is ANQGSEA in the germline V gene. The CDR3 is CSVVDRTQETQYF. Based on the CDR3 plus reference TRBV29-1 and TRBJ2-5, the full variable domain is SAVISQKPSRDICQRGTSLTIQCQVDSQVTMMFWYRQQPGQSLTLIATANQGSEATYESGFVIDKFPISRPNLTFSTLTVSNMSPEDSSIYLCSVVDRTQETQYFGPGTRLLVL.

The gene calls are TRBV18 and TRBJ2-5. The CDR3 covers 13 residues. Germline assignment: CDR1 KGHSH and CDR2 LQKENI. CDR3 amino acids: CASSPGVQETQYF.

This chain connects TRBV2 to TRBJ1-6; the TRBD1 assignment by TCRdb is unverifiable without DNA. CDR1 SNHLY and CDR2 FYNNEI come from the germline V gene. The CDR3 contains 15 residues. CDR3 sequence reads: CASSGLLGGNSPLHF.